The T cell receptor beta chain described here comes from a study of identical twins. Study results and limitations: With abundant cord blood beta clonotypes, insertions were fewer; memory repertoires showed no such pattern.

Unique molecular identifiers were present on the cDNA, and a universal primer site came from template switching. TCRdb itself ran the 5' RACE reads through MiXCR, one entry per CDR3 protein. The table includes 250,000 to 350,000 distinct CDR3 sequences, less than 9.5% detected once. Per the germline V gene, CDR1 is ENHRY and CDR2 is SYGVKD. V shed 8 bases and J shed 6 bases, with 13 bases lying between them. This CDR3 contains 13 residues. This clonotype was counted ten times or more. Its target is unknown. The data were also submitted as part of a second study, on yellow fever vaccine responses in identical twins.

This TCR derives from a woman between 18 and 30 years old in good health. Source material: CD8+ T cells sorted from blood. V is TRBV10-3 and J is TRBJ2-2; D tentatively fits TRBD1 or TRBD2 (5 bases each). The CDR3 region has the DNA TGTGCCATCCCTAGCAGGGAAGCCGGGGAGCTGTTTTTT. Its translation: CAIPSREAGELFF.